These T cell receptor beta chains were read from a single sample in a study of glioma-infiltrating T cells. TCRdb reprocessed the multiplex PCR reads via MiXCR and lists one record per CDR3 protein. The data hold around 130,000 distinct CDR3 sequences, with around 25% observed a single time. The sample was glioma tissue, nonneoplastic brain tissue, or PBMCs (not recorded which). These receptors were collected from a human donor with low-grade glioma or glioblastoma, undergoing nonglioma brain surgery, or in good health (not recorded which). CDR3s include the opening cysteine and the closing phenylalanine or tryptophan. A D gene is named only where the DNA matches it firmly. Size is stated for part of the rows, as once, few or many counts, or as a class when the clone is expanded.

j_gene	v_gene	abundance	d_gene	CDR3nt	CDR3aa
TRBJ2-3	TRBV6-8	NA	NA	TGTGCCAGCAGTTACTCTCAGCACAACACAGATACGCAGTATTTT	CASSYSQHNTDTQYF
TRBJ1-3	TRBV18	few	NA	TGTGCCAGCTCACCGTCCGGGTCTGGAAACACCATATATTTT	CASSPSGSGNTIYF
TRBJ2-1	TRBV20-1	few	NA	TGCAGTGCTCCTCGTTCGGGGGCCCCACGTTCGGGTGAGCAGTTCTTC	CSAPRSGAPRSGEQFF
TRBJ2-5	TRBV18	NA	NA	TGTGCCAGCTCACCACCGGATACGGGGGTGGAGACCCAGTACTTC	CASSPPDTGVETQYF
TRBJ2-1	TRBV15	many	TRBD2	TGTGCCACCAGCAGGGAAACTAGCGGGGGGGCCAATGAGCAGTTCTTC	CATSRETSGGANEQFF
TRBJ1-6	TRBV6-4	few	NA	TGTGCCAGCAGTGTGACAAATGGCGGAGATTCACCCCTCCACTTT	CASSVTNGGDSPLHF
TRBJ1-6	TRBV2	NA	NA	TGTGCAAGCAATCGGGACATCTCCTTACCCCTCCACTTT	CASNRDISLPLHF
TRBJ1-1	TRBV28	few	NA	TGTGCCAGCAGTTTAGCTCCTTTAGGAGCTTTCTTT	CASSLAPLGAFF
TRBJ1-4	TRBV6-2/TRBV6-3	few	NA	TGTGCCAGCAGTTACAGGCAGAACCGTGCAACTAATGAAAAACTGTTTTTT	CASSYRQNRATNEKLFF
TRBJ2-5	TRBV20-1	NA	NA	TGCAGTGCTTATTCCCCGAGCCGCTATCAAGAGACCCAGTACTTC	CSAYSPSRYQETQYF
TRBJ1-4	TRBV6-1	many	NA	TGTGCCAGCCGATCTGGCGAAAAACTGTTTTTT	CASRSGEKLFF
TRBJ2-2	TRBV27	many	NA	TGTGCCAGCAGTTTCCAGGCCTTAGCGGCCCTCACCGGGGAGCTGTTTTTT	CASSFQALAALTGELFF
TRBJ2-5	TRBV7-8	NA	NA	TGTGCCAGCAGCTTAGGATCCAACCAAGAGACCCAGTACTTC	CASSLGSNQETQYF
TRBJ1-2	TRBV27	many	TRBD1	TGTGCCAGCAGTTTATCGAATGTACGACGCCTCACAGGGGGCTCTGGCTACACCTTC	CASSLSNVRRLTGGSGYTF
TRBJ2-1	TRBV7-9	NA	TRBD2	TGTGCCAGCAGCTCTACTAGCGGGGGGTCCTACAATGAGCAGTTCTTC	CASSSTSGGSYNEQFF
TRBJ2-3	TRBV24-1	NA	NA	TGTGCCGCCAGTGCCCTACCCCCCAGCACAGATACGCAGTATTTT	CAASALPPSTDTQYF
TRBJ2-5	TRBV24-1	few	NA	TGTGCCACCAGTGACTACCACCAAGAGACCCAGTACTTC	CATSDYHQETQYF
TRBJ2-1	TRBV11-3	NA	TRBD2	TGTGCCAGCAGCGTCGGGGGGGCAGACCTTAATGAGCAGTTCTTC	CASSVGGADLNEQFF
TRBJ1-1	TRBV6-1	few	TRBD1	TGTGCCAGCAGTTTTGGGACAGGGTGGAACACTGAAGCTTTCTTT	CASSFGTGWNTEAFF
TRBJ1-5	TRBV7-9	NA	NA	NA	CASSFYICSASDRDQPQHF
TRBJ1-2	TRBV20-1	NA	NA	TGCAGTGCTAGAGATCCCCCCGCCGCAGGCTACACCTTC	CSARDPPAAGYTF
TRBJ2-3	TRBV19	few	TRBD2	TGTGCCTCCAACGGGGGGGATACAGATACGCAGTATTTT	CASNGGDTDTQYF
TRBJ2-1	TRBV18	NA	NA	TGTGCCAGCTCACCGGTCCCCCTCGATGAGCAGTTCTTC	CASSPVPLDEQFF
TRBJ1-1	TRBV6-2/TRBV6-3	few	NA	TGTGCCAGCAGTTATACCCGAAAGCGGAGGTACATGAACACTGAAGCTTTCTTT	CASSYTRKRRYMNTEAFF
TRBJ2-2	TRBV24-1	many	NA	TGTGCCACCAGTGCCCGGAGGGGTACCGGGGAGCTGTTTTTT	CATSARRGTGELFF